These 16 T cell receptor beta chains were sequenced from one sample in a study of blood T cell repertoires in COVID-19. Some clones are missing from TCRdb's copy, which holds only in-frame ones; the method was immunoSEQ multiplex PCR. The sample consists of tens of thousands of clones, approximately 90% of them appearing once. What was sequenced was peripheral blood. The source of these receptors is a human donor in a cohort sampled during active COVID-19.

The rearrangement links TRBV18 to TRBJ1-1; D not certain. With 2 bases removed from V and 0 bases from J, the gap between germline ends came to 13 bases. The CDR3 length is 16 residues. CDR1 is KGHSH, CDR2 LQKENI, per germline. The CDR3 loop reads CASSPFSSDLNTEAFF. The CDR3 DNA reads TGTGCCAGCTCACCATTTAGTTCTGATCTGAACACTGAAGCTTTCTTT.

The V gene is TRBV19, the J gene TRBJ2-6; tentatively, D is TRBD1 (5 bases). Trimming took off 0 bases at V and 2 bases at J, with 17 bases between the two ends. The length of the CDR3 is 19 residues. The germline V gene has CDR1 LNHDA and CDR2 SQIVND (reference sequence). As DNA, the CDR3 is TGTGCCAGTAGTATAGACCGGCGGTATCCAGGGCCTGGGGCCAACGTCCTGACTTTC. It is translated as CASSIDRRYPGPGANVLTF.

The V gene is TRBV6-6, the J gene TRBJ2-2; possible D gene TRBD2, 6 bases. The CDR3 is 14 amino acids. V gave up 5 bases and J gave up 7 bases, with 14 bases separating them. Germline CDR1 reads MNHNY; CDR2 reads SVGAGI (reference sequence). CDR3 DNA: TGTGCCAGCAGTGAGACTAGTTTGGGCGGGGAGCTGTTTTTT. Translated: CASSETSLGGELFF.

The chain couples TRBV4-1 to TRBJ2-3; D gene ambiguous. CDR1 and CDR2 from the germline V gene are MGHRA and YSYEKL. V was clipped by 4 bases and J by 3 bases, with 5 bases between them. The CDR3 totals 12 residues. DNA of the CDR3: TGCGCCAGCAGCCTCCCGACAGATACGCAGTATTTT. It encodes CASSLPTDTQYF.

In this sample, this clone turned up once. This chain joins TRBV3-1 (or the pseudogene TRBV3-2) and TRBJ1-5; maybe TRBD1 (5 bases). The CDR3 consists of 14 residues. V lost 2 bases, J lost 6 bases, and 11 bases lay in between. Looked up from germline, CDR1 is LGHDT and CDR2 is YNNKEL (reference sequence). This chain's CDR3 is CASSQTGGPQPQHF. The DNA for the CDR3 is TGTGCCAGCAGCCAAACAGGTGGACCTCAGCCCCAGCATTTT.

This clone was seen once. The V and J genes are TRBV5-1 and TRBJ2-1; D is perhaps TRBD1 (5 bases). The CDR3 length is 13 residues. Germline values: CDR1 SGHRS, CDR2 YFSETQ. V lost 2 bases, J lost 5 bases, and 8 bases lay in between. The chain's CDR3 is CASSFDRHNEQFF. The CDR3 bases are TGCGCCAGCAGCTTCGACAGACACAATGAGCAGTTCTTC.

The DNA for the CDR3 is TGCGCCAGCAGCTACTATGAGGACAGTGTAAGGGGCTACACCTTC. It translates to CASSYYEDSVRGYTF. The chain employs TRBV5-1 and TRBJ1-2, with D possibly being TRBD1 (6 bases). The V and J ends lost 3 bases and 8 bases respectively, with 20 bases between them. CDR3 length: 15 amino acids. Per germline, CDR1 SGHRS and CDR2 YFSETQ. The full variable domain, completed using reference TRBV5-1 and TRBJ1-2, is KAGVTQTPRYLIKTRGQQVTLSCSPISGHRSVSWYQQTPGQGLQFLFEYFSETQRNKGNFPGRFSGRQFSNSRSEMNVSTLELGDSALYLCASSYYEDSVRGYTFGSGTRLTVV.

The count of this clone is one. This sequence joins TRBV11-3 and TRBJ2-2, with 9 nucleotides matching TRBD1. With V trimmed by 5 bases and J by 4 bases, 5 bases remained unmatched. The CDR3 totals 15 residues. Germline V gene sequence: CDR1 SGHNT, CDR2 YENEEA. The CDR3 DNA follows: TGTGCCAGCAGCCAGGGACAGGGTCGCACCGGGGAGCTGTTTTTT. It encodes CASSQGQGRTGELFF.

This clone was observed a single time. This chain uses TRBV19 with TRBJ2-3; 9 nucleotides align to TRBD2. The CDR3 totals 14 residues. V gave up 6 bases and J gave up 9 bases; unmatched junction bases: 10. CDR1 is LNHDA, CDR2 SQIVND, per germline (reference sequence). This chain's CDR3 is CASSEEAGGGTQYF. For the CDR3, the DNA is TGTGCCAGTAGCGAGGAGGCGGGAGGGGGGACGCAGTATTTT.

The gene calls are TRBV5-1 and TRBJ2-3, with D perhaps TRBD2 (6 bases). Germline-derived CDR1 and CDR2 are SGHRS and YFSETQ. V was cut by 3 bases and J by 3 bases, with 17 bases left in between. The CDR3 loop spans 16 amino acids. The CDR3 protein is CASSSGLARVTDTQYF. The CDR3 nucleotides are TGCGCCAGCAGCTCCGGTCTAGCGAGAGTTACAGATACGCAGTATTTT.

The chain joins TRBV28 to TRBJ1-1; D is undetermined. The germline CDR1 and CDR2 sequences are MDHEN and SYDVKM. This CDR3 has 13 amino acids. The germline V and J ends were trimmed by 6 bases and 8 bases, with 16 bases remaining between them. CDR3 DNA sequence: TGTGCCAGCAGGCCGGTTAGGGAGCTCGAAGCTTTCTTT. Amino acids: CASRPVRELEAFF.

The CDR3 protein is CASSPTGGQETQYF. CDR3 sequence (DNA): TGCGCCAGCAGCCCGACAGGGGGCCAAGAGACCCAGTACTTC. This rearrangement joins TRBV5-1 to TRBJ2-5; 9 bases line up with TRBD1. J gave up 1 base and V 4 bases, and 2 bases lay outside the gene matches. Germline V gene data show CDR1 as SGHRS and CDR2 as YFSETQ. This CDR3 has 14 residues. The whole variable domain, remainder taken from reference TRBV5-1 and TRBJ2-5, is KAGVTQTPRYLIKTRGQQVTLSCSPISGHRSVSWYQQTPGQGLQFLFEYFSETQRNKGNFPGRFSGRQFSNSRSEMNVSTLELGDSALYLCASSPTGGQETQYFGPGTRLLVL.

This clone was seen a single time. CDR3 bases: TGTGCCAGCAGCTTAAGCGGGAGAGGGTACGAGCAGTACTTC. Translated, it gives CASSLSGRGYEQYF. V usage is TRBV7-9 and J usage is TRBJ2-7; TRBD2 agrees at 8 bases. With V trimmed by 2 bases and J by 4 bases, 4 bases remained unmatched. Germline assignment: CDR1 SEHNR and CDR2 FQNEAQ (reference sequence). This CDR3 contains 14 residues.

This clone was observed a single time. The chain joins TRBV5-1 to TRBJ2-7; D is possibly TRBD2 (7 bases). The CDR3 is made up of 16 amino acids. The V gene lost 4 bases and the J gene lost 2 bases, with 19 bases spanning the gap. Germline values: CDR1 SGHRS, CDR2 YFSETQ. This CDR3 is CASSIQGTSVPYEQYF. The CDR3 nucleotides read TGCGCCAGCAGCATACAGGGAACTAGCGTACCCTACGAGCAGTACTTC.

This chain uses TRBV2 with TRBJ2-5; tentative D call: TRBD1 (5 bases). The germline V gene has CDR1 SNHLY and CDR2 FYNNEI. The CDR3 is 11 amino acids. Between the trimmed V and J ends, which lost 8 bases and 3 bases, there was a span of 7 bases. The DNA for the CDR3 is TGTGCCAGCCGCAGGGAAGAGACCCAGTACTTC. Translated: CASRREETQYF.

This clone was counted a few times. The CDR3 DNA reads as TGTGCCAGCAGGGCCCGACTAGCCGATGAGCAGTTCTTC. Translating it yields CASRARLADEQFF. V gene TRBV2 combines with J gene TRBJ2-1; 7 bases fit TRBD2. J was trimmed by 8 bases and V by 6 bases; bases with no gene match: 7. CDR3 length: 13 residues. Germline V gene lookup returns CDR1 SNHLY and CDR2 FYNNEI.